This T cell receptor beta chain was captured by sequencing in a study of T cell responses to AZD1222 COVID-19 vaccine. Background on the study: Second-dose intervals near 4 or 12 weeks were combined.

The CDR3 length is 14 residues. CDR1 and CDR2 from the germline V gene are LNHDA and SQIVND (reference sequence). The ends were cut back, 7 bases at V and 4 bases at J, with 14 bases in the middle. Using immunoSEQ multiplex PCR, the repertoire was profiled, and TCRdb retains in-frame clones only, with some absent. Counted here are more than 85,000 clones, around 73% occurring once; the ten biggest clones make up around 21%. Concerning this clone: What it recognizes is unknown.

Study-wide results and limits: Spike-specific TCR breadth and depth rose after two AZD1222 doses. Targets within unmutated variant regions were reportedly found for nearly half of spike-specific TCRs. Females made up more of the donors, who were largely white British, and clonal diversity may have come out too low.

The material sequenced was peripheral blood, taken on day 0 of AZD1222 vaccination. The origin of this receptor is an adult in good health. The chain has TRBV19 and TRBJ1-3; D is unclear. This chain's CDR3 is CASNPPGIGNTIYF. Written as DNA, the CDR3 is TGTGCCAGTAACCCACCGGGTATCGGAAACACCATATATTTT. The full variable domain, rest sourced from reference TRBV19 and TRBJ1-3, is DGGITQSPKYLFRKEGQNVTLSCEQNLNHDAMYWYRQDPGQGLRLIYYSQIVNDFQKGDIAEGYSVSREKKESFPLTVTSAQKNPTAFYLCASNPPGIGNTIYFGEGSWLTVV.